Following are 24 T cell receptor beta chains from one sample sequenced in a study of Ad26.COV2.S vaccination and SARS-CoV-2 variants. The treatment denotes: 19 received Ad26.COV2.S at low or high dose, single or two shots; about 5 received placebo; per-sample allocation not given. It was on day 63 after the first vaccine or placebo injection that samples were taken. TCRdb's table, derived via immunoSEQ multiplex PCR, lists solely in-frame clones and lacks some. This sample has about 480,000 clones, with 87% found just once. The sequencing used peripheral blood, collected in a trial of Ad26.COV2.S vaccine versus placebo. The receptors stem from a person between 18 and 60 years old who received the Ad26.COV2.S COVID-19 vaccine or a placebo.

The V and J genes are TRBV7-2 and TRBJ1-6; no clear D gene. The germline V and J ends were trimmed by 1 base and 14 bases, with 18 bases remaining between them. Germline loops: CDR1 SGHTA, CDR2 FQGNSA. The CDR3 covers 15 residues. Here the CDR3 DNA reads TGTGCCAGCAGCTTAGATGGTTCCCGGTCGTCGACCCTCCACTTT. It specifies CASSLDGSRSSTLHF. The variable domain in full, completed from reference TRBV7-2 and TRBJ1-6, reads GAGVSQSPSNKVTEKGKDVELRCDPISGHTALYWYRQSLGQGLEFLIYFQGNSAPDKSGLPSDRFSAERTGGSVSTLTIQRTQQEDSAVYLCASSLDGSRSSTLHFGNGTRLTVT.

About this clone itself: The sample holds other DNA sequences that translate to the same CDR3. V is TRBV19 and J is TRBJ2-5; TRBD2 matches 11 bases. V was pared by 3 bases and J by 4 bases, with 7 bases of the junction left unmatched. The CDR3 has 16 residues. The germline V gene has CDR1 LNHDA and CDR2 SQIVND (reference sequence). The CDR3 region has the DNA TGTGCCAGTAGTATTCTAGCGGGAGGCCGGGGAGAGACCCAGTACTTC. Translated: CASSILAGGRGETQYF.

The DNA for the CDR3 is TGTGCCAGCAGCTTAGGTCCGACGGTGAACTATGGCTACACCTTC. Translated, it gives CASSLGPTVNYGYTF. The chain employs TRBV11-2 and TRBJ1-2; no clear D gene. The CDR3 extends over 15 amino acids. V lost 1 base and J 2 bases, leaving 11 bases between the germline ends. Per germline, CDR1 SGHAT and CDR2 FQNNGV.

The CDR3 nucleotides are TGTGCCAGCAGCGTTGGGACTAGGACCCAAGAGACCCAGTACTTC. Protein product: CASSVGTRTQETQYF. The chain links TRBV28 to TRBJ2-5; 8 bases are a match to TRBD2. After removal of 6 bases from V and 1 base from J, the junction contained 7 bases not matched to a gene. Germline-derived CDR1 and CDR2 are MDHEN and SYDVKM. The CDR3 length is 15 residues.

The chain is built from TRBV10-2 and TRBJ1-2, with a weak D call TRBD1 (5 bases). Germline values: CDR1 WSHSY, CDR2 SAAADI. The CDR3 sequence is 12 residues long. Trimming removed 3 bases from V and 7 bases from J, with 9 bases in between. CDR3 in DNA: TGCGCCAGCAGTGACGGGGGGGGTGGCTACACCTTC. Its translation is CASSDGGGGYTF.

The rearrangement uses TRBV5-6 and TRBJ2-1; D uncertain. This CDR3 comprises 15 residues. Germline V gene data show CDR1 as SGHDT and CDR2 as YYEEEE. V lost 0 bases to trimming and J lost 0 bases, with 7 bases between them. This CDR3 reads CASSLGLSSYNEQFF. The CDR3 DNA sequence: TGTGCCAGCAGCTTGGGGTTAAGCTCCTACAATGAGCAGTTCTTC.

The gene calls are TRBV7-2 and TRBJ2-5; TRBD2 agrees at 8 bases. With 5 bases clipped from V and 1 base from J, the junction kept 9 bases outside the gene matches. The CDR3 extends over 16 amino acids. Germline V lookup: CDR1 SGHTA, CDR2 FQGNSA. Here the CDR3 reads CASSPQGSGTQETQYF. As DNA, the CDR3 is TGTGCCAGCAGCCCCCAGGGTAGCGGGACCCAAGAGACCCAGTACTTC.

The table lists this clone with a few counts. CDR3 sequence reads: CASSVRGGEGAREQFF. The CDR3 nucleotides read TGTGCCAGCAGCGTACGAGGTGGTGAGGGGGCCAGGGAGCAGTTCTTC. The chain couples TRBV9 to TRBJ2-1; 7 bases map to TRBD1. The CDR3 totals 16 residues. Germline V lookup: CDR1 SGDLS, CDR2 YYNGEE. Trimming cost V 1 base and J 10 bases; bases outside gene matches: 14. Drawing the rest from reference TRBV9 and TRBJ2-1, the complete variable domain is DSGVTQTPKHLITATGQRVTLRCSPRSGDLSVYWYQQSLDQGLQFLIQYYNGEERAKGNILERFSAQQFPDLHSELNLSSLELGDSALYFCASSVRGGEGAREQFFGPGTRLTVL.

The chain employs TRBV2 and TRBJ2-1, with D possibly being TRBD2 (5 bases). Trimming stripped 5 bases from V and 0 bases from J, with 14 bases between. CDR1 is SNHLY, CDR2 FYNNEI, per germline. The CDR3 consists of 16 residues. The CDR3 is CASSPWTGSSYNEQFF. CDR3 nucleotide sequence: TGTGCCAGCAGTCCGTGGACTGGTAGCTCCTACAATGAGCAGTTCTTC. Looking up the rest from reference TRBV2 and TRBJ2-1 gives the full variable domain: EPEVTQTPSHQVTQMGQEVILRCVPISNHLYFYWYRQILGQKVEFLVSFYNNEISEKSEIFDDQFSVERPDGSNFTLKIRSTKLEDSAMYFCASSPWTGSSYNEQFFGPGTRLTVL.

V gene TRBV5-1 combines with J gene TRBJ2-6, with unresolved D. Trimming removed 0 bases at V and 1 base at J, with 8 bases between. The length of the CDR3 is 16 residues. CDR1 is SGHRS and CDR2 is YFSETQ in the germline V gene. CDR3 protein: CASSLAWLSGANVLTF. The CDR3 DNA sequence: TGCGCCAGCAGCTTGGCCTGGCTGTCTGGGGCCAACGTCCTGACTTTC.

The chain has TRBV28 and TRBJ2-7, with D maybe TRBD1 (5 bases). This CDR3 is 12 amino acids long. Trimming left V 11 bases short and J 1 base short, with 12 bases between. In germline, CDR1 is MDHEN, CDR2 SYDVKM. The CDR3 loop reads CAGAKGSYEQYF. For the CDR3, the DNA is TGTGCCGGGGCCAAGGGGTCCTACGAGCAGTACTTC. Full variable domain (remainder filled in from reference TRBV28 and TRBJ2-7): DVKVTQSSRYLVKRTGEKVFLECVQDMDHENMFWYRQDPGLGLRLIYFSYDVKMKEKGDIPEGYSVSREKKERFSLILESASTNQTSMYLCAGAKGSYEQYFGPGTRLTVT.

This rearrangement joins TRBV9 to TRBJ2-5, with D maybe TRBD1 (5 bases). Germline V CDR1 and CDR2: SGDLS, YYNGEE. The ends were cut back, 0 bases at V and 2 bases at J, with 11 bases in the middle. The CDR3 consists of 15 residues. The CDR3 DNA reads TGTGCCAGCAGCGTAGCCTGGGGCCCGCAAGAGACCCAGTACTTC. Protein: CASSVAWGPQETQYF.

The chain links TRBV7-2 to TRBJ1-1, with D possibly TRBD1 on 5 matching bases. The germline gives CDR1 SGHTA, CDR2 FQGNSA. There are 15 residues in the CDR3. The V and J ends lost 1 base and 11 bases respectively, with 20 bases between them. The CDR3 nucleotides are TGTGCCAGCAGCTTAGGGCTACCGGGACCCCGGGGTGCTTTCTTT. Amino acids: CASSLGLPGPRGAFF.

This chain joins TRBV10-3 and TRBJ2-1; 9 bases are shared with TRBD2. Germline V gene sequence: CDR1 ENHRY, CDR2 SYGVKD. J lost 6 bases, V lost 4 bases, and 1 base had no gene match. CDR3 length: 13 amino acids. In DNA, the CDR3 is TGTGCCATCAGTGGCGGGAGGGCCAATGAGCAGTTCTTC. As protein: CAISGGRANEQFF.

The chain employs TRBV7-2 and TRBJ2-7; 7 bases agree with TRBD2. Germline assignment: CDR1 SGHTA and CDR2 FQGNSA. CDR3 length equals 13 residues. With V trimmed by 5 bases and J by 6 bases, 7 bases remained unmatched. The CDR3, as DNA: TGTGCCAGCAGCGCCGGGACTATAAGCGAGCAGTACTTC. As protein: CASSAGTISEQYF.

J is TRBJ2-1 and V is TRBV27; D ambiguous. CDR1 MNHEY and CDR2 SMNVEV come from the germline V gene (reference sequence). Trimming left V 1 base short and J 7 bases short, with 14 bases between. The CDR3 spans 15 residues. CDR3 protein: CASSLFGGVHNEQFF. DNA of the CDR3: TGTGCCAGCAGTTTATTTGGCGGTGTACATAATGAGCAGTTCTTC.

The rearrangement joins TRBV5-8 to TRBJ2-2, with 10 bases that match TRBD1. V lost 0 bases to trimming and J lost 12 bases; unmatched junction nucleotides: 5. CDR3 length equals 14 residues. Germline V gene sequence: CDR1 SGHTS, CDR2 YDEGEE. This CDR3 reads CASSLAGTGEKLFF. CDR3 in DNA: TGTGCCAGCAGCTTGGCCGGGACAGGGGAGAAGCTGTTTTTT.

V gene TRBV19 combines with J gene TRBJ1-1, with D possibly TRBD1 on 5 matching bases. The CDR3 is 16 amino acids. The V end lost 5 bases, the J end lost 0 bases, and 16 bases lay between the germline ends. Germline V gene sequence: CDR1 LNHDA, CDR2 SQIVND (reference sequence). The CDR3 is CASSWGSGSLNTEAFF. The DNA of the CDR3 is TGTGCCAGTAGTTGGGGGTCGGGGTCTCTGAACACTGAAGCTTTCTTT.

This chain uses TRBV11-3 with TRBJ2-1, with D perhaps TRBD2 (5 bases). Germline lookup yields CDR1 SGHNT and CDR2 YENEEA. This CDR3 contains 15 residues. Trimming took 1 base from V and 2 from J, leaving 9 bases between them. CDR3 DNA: TGTGCCAGCAGCTTAGGGAGGTTAGCCTACAATGAGCAGTTCTTC. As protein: CASSLGRLAYNEQFF. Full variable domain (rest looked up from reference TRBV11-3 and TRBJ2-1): EAGVVQSPRYKIIEKKQPVAFWCNPISGHNTLYWYLQNLGQGPELLIRYENEEAVDDSQLPKDRFSAERLKGVDSTLKIQPAELGDSAVYLCASSLGRLAYNEQFFGPGTRLTVL.

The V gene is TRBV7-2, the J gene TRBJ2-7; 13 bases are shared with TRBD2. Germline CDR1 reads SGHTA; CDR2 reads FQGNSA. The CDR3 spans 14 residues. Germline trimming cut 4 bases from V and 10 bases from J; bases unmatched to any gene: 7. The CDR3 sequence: CASSYRTSGGPQYF. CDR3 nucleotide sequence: TGTGCCAGCAGCTATAGGACTAGCGGGGGTCCTCAGTACTTC.

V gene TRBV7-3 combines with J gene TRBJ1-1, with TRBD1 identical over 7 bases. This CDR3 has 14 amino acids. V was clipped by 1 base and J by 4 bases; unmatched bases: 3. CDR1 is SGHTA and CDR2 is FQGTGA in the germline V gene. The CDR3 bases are TGTGCCAGCAGCTTAAGGGCAGGGGGCACTGAAGCTTTCTTT. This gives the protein CASSLRAGGTEAFF.

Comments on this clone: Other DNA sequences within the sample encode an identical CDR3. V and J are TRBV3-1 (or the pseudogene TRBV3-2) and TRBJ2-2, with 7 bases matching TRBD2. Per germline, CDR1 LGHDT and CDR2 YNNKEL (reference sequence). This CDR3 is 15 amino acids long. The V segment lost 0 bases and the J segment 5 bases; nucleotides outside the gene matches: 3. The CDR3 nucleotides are TGTGCCAGCAGCCAAGATCCCGGGGGGACCGGGGAGCTGTTTTTT. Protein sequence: CASSQDPGGTGELFF.

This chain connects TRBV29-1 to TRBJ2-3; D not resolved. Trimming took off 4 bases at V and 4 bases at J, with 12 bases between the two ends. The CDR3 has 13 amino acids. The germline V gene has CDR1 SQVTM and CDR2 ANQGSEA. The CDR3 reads CSVANLYSDTQYF. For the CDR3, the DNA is TGCAGCGTTGCGAACCTCTACTCAGATACGCAGTATTTT.

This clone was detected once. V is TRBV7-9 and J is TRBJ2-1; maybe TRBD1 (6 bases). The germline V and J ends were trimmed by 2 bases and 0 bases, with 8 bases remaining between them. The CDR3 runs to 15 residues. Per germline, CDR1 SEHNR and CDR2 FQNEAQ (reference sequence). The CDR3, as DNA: TGTGCCAGCAGCTTACAGGGGAGCTCCTACAATGAGCAGTTCTTC. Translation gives CASSLQGSSYNEQFF.